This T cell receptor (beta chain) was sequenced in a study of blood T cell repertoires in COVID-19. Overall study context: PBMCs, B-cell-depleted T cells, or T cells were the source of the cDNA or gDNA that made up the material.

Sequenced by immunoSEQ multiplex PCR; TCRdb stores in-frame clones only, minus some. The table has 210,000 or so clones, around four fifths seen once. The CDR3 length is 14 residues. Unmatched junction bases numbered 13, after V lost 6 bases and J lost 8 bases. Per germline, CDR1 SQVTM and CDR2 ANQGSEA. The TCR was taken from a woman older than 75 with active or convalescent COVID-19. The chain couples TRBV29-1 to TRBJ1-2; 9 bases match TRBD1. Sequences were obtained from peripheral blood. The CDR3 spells CSVRPGDRVSGYTF. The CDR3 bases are TGCAGCGTCCGCCCGGGGGACAGGGTAAGCGGCTACACCTTC.